This T cell receptor beta chain was observed in a study of T cell responses to AZD1222 COVID-19 vaccine. The assay was immunoSEQ multiplex PCR, and TCRdb's table has in-frame clones only and misses some. The sample consists of about 150,000 clones, 85% to 95% of them appearing once. Trimming took 7 bases from V and 4 from J, leaving 16 bases between them. Germline V gene sequence: CDR1 MNHEY, CDR2 SVGAGI. This CDR3 contains 15 residues. The chain has TRBV6-5 and TRBJ1-4, with D unresolved. This clonotype was obtained from an adult in good health. The material sequenced was peripheral blood, taken on day 0 of AZD1222 vaccination. CDR3 residues: CASKHTDSFNEKLFF. CDR3 DNA: TGTGCCAGCAAACACACCGATTCCTTTAATGAAAAACTGTTTTTT.